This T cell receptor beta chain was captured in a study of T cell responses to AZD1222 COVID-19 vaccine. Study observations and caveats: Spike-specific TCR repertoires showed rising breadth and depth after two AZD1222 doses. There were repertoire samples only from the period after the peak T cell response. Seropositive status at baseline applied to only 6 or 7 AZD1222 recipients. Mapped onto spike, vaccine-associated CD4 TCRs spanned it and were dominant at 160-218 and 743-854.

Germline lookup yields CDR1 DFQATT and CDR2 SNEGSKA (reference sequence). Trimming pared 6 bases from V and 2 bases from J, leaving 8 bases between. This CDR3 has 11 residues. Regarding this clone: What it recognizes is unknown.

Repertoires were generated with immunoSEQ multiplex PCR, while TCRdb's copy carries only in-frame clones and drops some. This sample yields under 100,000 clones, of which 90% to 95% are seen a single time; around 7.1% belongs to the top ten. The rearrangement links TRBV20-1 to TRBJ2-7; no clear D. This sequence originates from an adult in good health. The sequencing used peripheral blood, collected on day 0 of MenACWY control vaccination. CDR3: CSAKYPYEQYF. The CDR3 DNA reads TGCAGTGCCAAATACCCCTACGAGCAGTACTTC.